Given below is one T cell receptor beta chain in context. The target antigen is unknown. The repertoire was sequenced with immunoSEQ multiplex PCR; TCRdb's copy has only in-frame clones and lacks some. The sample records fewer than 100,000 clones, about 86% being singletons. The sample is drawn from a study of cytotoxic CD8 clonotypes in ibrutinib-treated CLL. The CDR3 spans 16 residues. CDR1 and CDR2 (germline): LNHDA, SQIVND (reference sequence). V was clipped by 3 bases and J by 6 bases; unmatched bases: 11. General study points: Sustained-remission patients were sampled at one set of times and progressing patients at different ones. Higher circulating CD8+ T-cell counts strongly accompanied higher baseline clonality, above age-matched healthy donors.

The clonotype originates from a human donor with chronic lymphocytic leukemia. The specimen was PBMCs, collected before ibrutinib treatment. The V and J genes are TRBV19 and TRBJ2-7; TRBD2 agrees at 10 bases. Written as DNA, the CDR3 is TGTGCCAGTAGTATTTCAGCGGGAGGGCCGTCTCGCGAGCAGTACTTC. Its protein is CASSISAGGPSREQYF.